This record covers a single T cell receptor (beta chain). The CDR3 is made up of 14 amino acids. With V trimmed by 6 bases and J by 4 bases, 8 bases remained unmatched. Germline loops: CDR1 SNHLY, CDR2 FYNNEI. TCRdb reprocessed the RT-PCR reads with MiXCR, giving one entry per CDR3 protein. This table holds approximately 410,000 distinct CDR3 sequences, 16% found once. These data come from a study of patients and donors after allogeneic stem cell transplantation. The chain has TRBV2 and TRBJ2-7, with TRBD2 matching 8 bases. This clonotype was sampled from a human donor who was either an allogeneic HSCT recipient or a stem cell or donor lymphocyte infusion donor (not recorded which). It is not recorded whose cells these are; they may come from a transplant donor. The sequenced sample consisted of blood, either unsorted or a sorted T cell fraction (not recorded which). The CDR3 sequence is CASRRGGGTYEQYF. CDR3 sequence (DNA): TGTGCCAGCAGGCGAGGCGGGGGGACTTACGAGCAGTACTTC.